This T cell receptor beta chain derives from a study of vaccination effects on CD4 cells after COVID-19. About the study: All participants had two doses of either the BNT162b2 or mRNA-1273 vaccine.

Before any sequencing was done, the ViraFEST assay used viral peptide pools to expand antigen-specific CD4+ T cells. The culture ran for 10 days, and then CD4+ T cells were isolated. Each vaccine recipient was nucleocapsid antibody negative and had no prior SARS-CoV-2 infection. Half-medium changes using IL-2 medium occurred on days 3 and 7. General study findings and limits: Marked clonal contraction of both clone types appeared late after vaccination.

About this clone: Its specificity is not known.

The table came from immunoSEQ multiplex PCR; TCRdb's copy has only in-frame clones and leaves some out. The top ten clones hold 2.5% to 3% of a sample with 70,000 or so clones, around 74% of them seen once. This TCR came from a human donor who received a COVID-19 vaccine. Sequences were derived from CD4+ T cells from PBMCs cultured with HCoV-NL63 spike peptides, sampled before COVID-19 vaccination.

The CDR3 DNA sequence: TGTGCCAGCAGACCACCGGGACAGGGGGCAGGCACCATATATTTT. This translates into CASRPPGQGAGTIYF. V and J are TRBV7-2 and TRBJ1-3, with TRBD1 identical over 12 bases. Germline V lookup: CDR1 SGHTA, CDR2 FQGNSA. The CDR3 is 15 residues long. Trimming took 6 bases from V and 9 from J; bases not matched to a gene: 9.